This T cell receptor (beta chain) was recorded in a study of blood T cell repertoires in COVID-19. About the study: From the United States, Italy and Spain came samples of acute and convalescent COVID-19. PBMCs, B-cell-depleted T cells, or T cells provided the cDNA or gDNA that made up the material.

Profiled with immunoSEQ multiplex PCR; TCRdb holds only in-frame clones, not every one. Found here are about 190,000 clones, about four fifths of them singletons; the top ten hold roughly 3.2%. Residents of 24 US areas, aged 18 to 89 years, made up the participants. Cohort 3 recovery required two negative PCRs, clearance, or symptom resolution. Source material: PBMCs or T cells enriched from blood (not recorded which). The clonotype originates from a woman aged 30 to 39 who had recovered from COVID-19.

The CDR3 coding sequence is TGTGCCAGCAGACTGGGACAGGGCTCCAATCAGCCCCAGCATTTT. This encodes CASRLGQGSNQPQHF. The chain is built from TRBV6-5 and TRBJ1-5; the match to TRBD1 covers 9 bases. The germline V gene has CDR1 MNHEY and CDR2 SVGAGI. Trimming removed 6 bases from V and 3 bases from J; junction bases left unmatched: 6. This CDR3 region has 15 residues.